Listed below are T cell receptor beta chains from one sample, sequenced in a study of blood T cell repertoires in COVID-19. Sequencing was performed with immunoSEQ multiplex PCR; in TCRdb, only in-frame clones are kept and a portion is missing. The top ten hold approximately 12% of the sample, which has 15,000 to 25,000 clones, roughly 86% seen once. Material: peripheral blood. These receptors came from a human donor in a cohort sampled during active COVID-19. The CDR3 runs from the conserved cysteine through the conserved F or W. The D gene is left open where the match is weak. Some rows mark clone size as missing; the rest say once, few, many or name a class of expanded clone.

clone_size: NA; j_call: TRBJ2-7; v_call: TRBV12-3/TRBV12-4; d_call: NA; cdr3_nt: TGTGCCAGCACCTCCAGTCAGACCTACGAGCAGTACTTC; cdr3_aa: CASTSSQTYEQYF
clone_size: once; j_call: TRBJ2-2; v_call: TRBV29-1; d_call: NA; cdr3_nt: TGCAGCGTTAGGGGTGGAGCCGCGAACACCGGGGAGCTGTTTTTT; cdr3_aa: CSVRGGAANTGELFF
clone_size: NA; j_call: TRBJ1-1; v_call: TRBV12-3/TRBV12-4; d_call: NA; cdr3_nt: TGTGCCAGCATTCTGGACAGCCAAAATGAAGCTTTCTTT; cdr3_aa: CASILDSQNEAFF
clone_size: NA; j_call: TRBJ1-4; v_call: TRBV6-1; d_call: NA; cdr3_nt: TGTGCCAGCAGTGACGATTCCAGGGGATCTGAAAAACTGTTTTTT; cdr3_aa: CASSDDSRGSEKLFF
clone_size: NA; j_call: TRBJ1-5; v_call: TRBV6-5; d_call: NA; cdr3_nt: TGTGCCAGCAGCGTAAATAGCAATCAGCCCCAGCATTTT; cdr3_aa: CASSVNSNQPQHF
clone_size: NA; j_call: TRBJ2-3; v_call: TRBV2; d_call: NA; cdr3_nt: TGTGCCAGCAGTGACCGCCCTAGCCGCCATACGCAGTATTTT; cdr3_aa: CASSDRPSRHTQYF
clone_size: NA; j_call: TRBJ1-4; v_call: TRBV6-5; d_call: NA; cdr3_nt: TGTGCCAGCTTAGATTCAACTAATGAAAAACTGTTTTTT; cdr3_aa: CASLDSTNEKLFF
clone_size: NA; j_call: TRBJ2-1; v_call: TRBV5-1; d_call: NA; cdr3_nt: TGCGCCAGCAGCTTGTACCGTGGGGGGAACTACAATGAGCAGTTCTTC; cdr3_aa: CASSLYRGGNYNEQFF
clone_size: once; j_call: TRBJ2-1; v_call: TRBV7-9; d_call: TRBD2; cdr3_nt: TGTGCCAGCAGCTTAGTACTAGCGGGGTACAATGAGCAGTTCTTC; cdr3_aa: CASSLVLAGYNEQFF
clone_size: NA; j_call: TRBJ2-2; v_call: TRBV24-1; d_call: TRBD1; cdr3_nt: TGTGCCACCAGTACAGGGGTACCCGGGGAGCTGTTTTTT; cdr3_aa: CATSTGVPGELFF
clone_size: NA; j_call: TRBJ2-7; v_call: TRBV6-6; d_call: TRBD1; cdr3_nt: TGTGCCAGCAGCCGGACAGGGGGCGGAAACGAGCAGTACTTC; cdr3_aa: CASSRTGGGNEQYF
clone_size: once; j_call: TRBJ1-4; v_call: TRBV3-1/TRBV3-2; d_call: TRBD1; cdr3_nt: TGTGCCAGCAGCCAAAGACAGGGGTTTGGGGCAACTAATGAAAAACTGTTTTTT; cdr3_aa: CASSQRQGFGATNEKLFF
clone_size: NA; j_call: TRBJ1-2; v_call: TRBV5-1; d_call: TRBD1; cdr3_nt: TGCGCCAGCAGCACGGACAGGGGGCCGGTGAATGGCTACACCTTC; cdr3_aa: CASSTDRGPVNGYTF
clone_size: NA; j_call: TRBJ2-2; v_call: TRBV18; d_call: NA; cdr3_nt: TGTGCCAGCTCACCACCGAGGGCGGGGAACACCGGGGAGCTGTTTTTT; cdr3_aa: CASSPPRAGNTGELFF
clone_size: NA; j_call: TRBJ1-2; v_call: TRBV10-2; d_call: NA; cdr3_nt: TGCGCCAGCAGTGAGGAGGGAGGGGTCTATGGCTACACCTTC; cdr3_aa: CASSEEGGVYGYTF
clone_size: NA; j_call: TRBJ2-1; v_call: TRBV6-5; d_call: TRBD1; cdr3_nt: TGTGCCAGCAGTTTTAGGGGGCCGGGCTACAATGAGCAGTTCTTC; cdr3_aa: CASSFRGPGYNEQFF
clone_size: NA; j_call: TRBJ2-7; v_call: TRBV4-1; d_call: TRBD2; cdr3_nt: TGCGCCAGCAGCCAGAACTCGGGACTAGACTGGGGTAACGAGCAGTACTTC; cdr3_aa: CASSQNSGLDWGNEQYF
clone_size: NA; j_call: TRBJ1-1; v_call: TRBV19; d_call: TRBD1; cdr3_nt: TGTGCCAGTAGTACTATCCGGGCGGGACAGGGGAACACTGAAGCTTTCTTT; cdr3_aa: CASSTIRAGQGNTEAFF
clone_size: NA; j_call: TRBJ2-3; v_call: TRBV7-8; d_call: TRBD1; cdr3_nt: TGTGCCAGCAGCAACCAAGGGGACAGAAGATTTAATACGCAGTATTTT; cdr3_aa: CASSNQGDRRFNTQYF
clone_size: NA; j_call: TRBJ2-1; v_call: TRBV30; d_call: NA; cdr3_nt: TGTGCCTGGAGTGTTTATCTACACAATGAGCAGTTCTTC; cdr3_aa: CAWSVYLHNEQFF
clone_size: NA; j_call: TRBJ1-5; v_call: TRBV12-3/TRBV12-4; d_call: NA; cdr3_nt: TGTGCCAGCAAACAGGGTGGTAGTCAGCCCCAGCATTTT; cdr3_aa: CASKQGGSQPQHF
clone_size: once; j_call: TRBJ2-2; v_call: TRBV11-2; d_call: NA; cdr3_nt: TGTGCCAGCAGCTTATTTCCGGACTCCCGGGATACCGGGGAGCTGTTTTTT; cdr3_aa: CASSLFPDSRDTGELFF
clone_size: NA; j_call: TRBJ2-1; v_call: TRBV5-1; d_call: TRBD1; cdr3_nt: TGCGCCAGCAGCTTGGCCGGGGACAGAGGCCATGAGCAGTTCTTC; cdr3_aa: CASSLAGDRGHEQFF
clone_size: NA; j_call: TRBJ1-4; v_call: TRBV5-1; d_call: TRBD1; cdr3_nt: TGCGCCAGCAGCCAATCCTGGCAGGGGGGAACTAATGAAAAACTGTTTTTT; cdr3_aa: CASSQSWQGGTNEKLFF
clone_size: few; j_call: TRBJ2-1; v_call: TRBV6-5; d_call: TRBD2; cdr3_nt: TGTGCCAGCAGTAACCTAGCGGGGGACTACAATGAGCAGTTCTTC; cdr3_aa: CASSNLAGDYNEQFF
clone_size: few; j_call: TRBJ1-3; v_call: TRBV14; d_call: NA; cdr3_nt: TGTGCCAGCAGCCGTTACCCCCCCAGCGGACCCTCTCCTGGCTCCTCTGGAAACACCATATATTTT; cdr3_aa: CASSRYPPSGPSPGSSGNTIYF
clone_size: NA; j_call: TRBJ2-3; v_call: TRBV29-1; d_call: TRBD2; cdr3_nt: TGCAGCGTTGAAGATCACCGGGGGAGGGGCACAGATACGCAGTATTTT; cdr3_aa: CSVEDHRGRGTDTQYF
clone_size: NA; j_call: TRBJ2-7; v_call: TRBV3-1/TRBV3-2; d_call: NA; cdr3_nt: TGTGCCAGCAGCCAATGGAGCTACGAGCAGTACTTC; cdr3_aa: CASSQWSYEQYF
clone_size: NA; j_call: TRBJ2-1; v_call: TRBV7-6; d_call: NA; cdr3_nt: TGTGCCAGCAGCTTAGGGGATGAGGGAGCGGGCAATGAGCAGTTCTTC; cdr3_aa: CASSLGDEGAGNEQFF
clone_size: NA; j_call: TRBJ1-3; v_call: TRBV5-1; d_call: NA; cdr3_nt: TGCGCCAGCAGCTTGGACAGCGGGAGCTCTGGAAACACCATATATTTT; cdr3_aa: CASSLDSGSSGNTIYF
clone_size: once; j_call: TRBJ2-1; v_call: TRBV5-1; d_call: TRBD2; cdr3_nt: TGCGCCAGCAGCTTGGCGTTACAAGCGGGGGGCCCCTACAATGAGCAGTTCTTC; cdr3_aa: CASSLALQAGGPYNEQFF
clone_size: NA; j_call: TRBJ1-1; v_call: TRBV14; d_call: NA; cdr3_nt: TGTGCCAGCAGCCAGCACAGGGCCCGTATGAACACTGAAGCTTTCTTT; cdr3_aa: CASSQHRARMNTEAFF
clone_size: NA; j_call: TRBJ1-4; v_call: TRBV6-5; d_call: NA; cdr3_nt: TGTGCCAGCAGTAGCACAAGTGGCCTAGGCGAAAAACTGTTTTTT; cdr3_aa: CASSSTSGLGEKLFF
clone_size: NA; j_call: TRBJ2-1; v_call: TRBV3-1/TRBV3-2; d_call: NA; cdr3_nt: TGTGCCAGCAGCCACCGGAGTTGGGTTAGCGACAATGAGCAGTTCTTC; cdr3_aa: CASSHRSWVSDNEQFF
clone_size: NA; j_call: TRBJ2-1; v_call: TRBV27; d_call: TRBD2; cdr3_nt: TGTGCCAGCAGTAAACGACTAGCGGGCTCCTACAATGAGCAGTTCTTC; cdr3_aa: CASSKRLAGSYNEQFF
clone_size: NA; j_call: TRBJ2-1; v_call: TRBV10-3; d_call: TRBD1; cdr3_nt: TGTGCCATCAGGAGCCGGGACAGGGGATTGAATGAGCAGTTCTTC; cdr3_aa: CAIRSRDRGLNEQFF
clone_size: NA; j_call: TRBJ1-1; v_call: TRBV19; d_call: TRBD1; cdr3_nt: TGTGCCAGTAGTATTGGACAGGGGGCCCCTGAAGCTTTCTTT; cdr3_aa: CASSIGQGAPEAFF
clone_size: NA; j_call: TRBJ2-7; v_call: TRBV19; d_call: NA; cdr3_nt: TGTGCCAGTAGTAAACAGGCCTCCTACGAGCAGTACTTC; cdr3_aa: CASSKQASYEQYF
clone_size: NA; j_call: TRBJ1-2; v_call: TRBV11-2; d_call: TRBD1; cdr3_nt: TGTGCCAGCAGCTTAAATCAGGGGGCGTATGGCTACACCTTC; cdr3_aa: CASSLNQGAYGYTF
clone_size: NA; j_call: TRBJ2-5; v_call: TRBV5-4; d_call: TRBD1; cdr3_nt: TGTGCCAGCAGCTTGGGGACAGGGGGTTGGGAGACCCAGTACTTC; cdr3_aa: CASSLGTGGWETQYF
clone_size: NA; j_call: TRBJ1-1; v_call: TRBV27; d_call: NA; cdr3_nt: TGTGCCAGCAGTTTGGCTCGACGGGGTATCACTGAAGCTTTCTTT; cdr3_aa: CASSLARRGITEAFF
clone_size: NA; j_call: TRBJ1-2; v_call: TRBV7-8; d_call: NA; cdr3_nt: TGTGCCAGCAGCTTAGGGCCCAACAGCTATGGCTACACCTTC; cdr3_aa: CASSLGPNSYGYTF
clone_size: NA; j_call: TRBJ2-5; v_call: TRBV5-1; d_call: NA; cdr3_nt: TGCGCCAGCAGCTTGGTTCCAGGGGAAGAGACCCAGTACTTC; cdr3_aa: CASSLVPGEETQYF
clone_size: once; j_call: TRBJ1-1; v_call: TRBV30; d_call: NA; cdr3_nt: TGTGCCTGGAGCGCCGGGTGGAACACTGAAGCTTTCTTT; cdr3_aa: CAWSAGWNTEAFF
clone_size: NA; j_call: TRBJ1-2; v_call: TRBV9; d_call: TRBD1; cdr3_nt: TGTGCCAGCAGCGACAGGGGGACAGGGGCGACTTCTAACTATGGCTACACCTTC; cdr3_aa: CASSDRGTGATSNYGYTF
clone_size: NA; j_call: TRBJ2-5; v_call: TRBV18; d_call: NA; cdr3_nt: TGTGCCAGCTCACAAGGTATAGGACATGAGACCCAGTACTTC; cdr3_aa: CASSQGIGHETQYF
clone_size: NA; j_call: TRBJ2-7; v_call: TRBV7-2; d_call: NA; cdr3_nt: TGTGCCAGCACCCAATCGAGGGGGATCGAGCAGTACTTC; cdr3_aa: CASTQSRGIEQYF
clone_size: NA; j_call: TRBJ1-2; v_call: TRBV27; d_call: NA; cdr3_nt: TGTGCCAGCAGTCCTAGACTCGCAGGGGTGGGAGGCTACACCTTC; cdr3_aa: CASSPRLAGVGGYTF
clone_size: NA; j_call: TRBJ1-6; v_call: TRBV5-1; d_call: NA; cdr3_nt: TGCGCCAGCAGCTTGGTAAGTGCAGGGGCGAATTCACCCCTCCACTTT; cdr3_aa: CASSLVSAGANSPLHF
clone_size: NA; j_call: TRBJ2-7; v_call: TRBV10-3; d_call: TRBD2; cdr3_nt: TGTGCCATCAGTGAGTCCCTTTCGGGGGGGCTGTACGAGCAGTACTTC; cdr3_aa: CAISESLSGGLYEQYF